A selection of T cell receptor beta chains follows, all from one sample in a study of blood T cell repertoires in COVID-19. Data came from immunoSEQ multiplex PCR; TCRdb stores just in-frame clones and leaves some out. The profile shows roughly 200,000 clones, about 81% of them singletons. Material: peripheral blood. These receptor sequences come from a woman older than 75 with COVID-19, enrolled during active disease. The CDR3 runs from the conserved cysteine through the conserved F or W. D genes are given only for firm matches. Size is omitted from some rows. Given values are once, few, many or a class for expanded clones.

j_call v_call clone_size d_call cdr3_nt cdr3_aa
TRBJ1-5 TRBV30 NA NA TGTGCCTGGACTAACTTTGGTCAGCCCCAGCATTTT CAWTNFGQPQHF
TRBJ2-1 TRBV6-4 NA TRBD2 TGTGCCAGCAGCCCGACTAGCGGGAGGGGCGATGAGCAGTTCTTC CASSPTSGRGDEQFF
TRBJ1-5 TRBV19 NA TRBD1 TGTGCCAGTAGTATGAGACAGGGCCATAGCAATCAGCCCCAGCATTTT CASSMRQGHSNQPQHF
TRBJ2-3 TRBV10-3 NA TRBD1 TGTGCCACCGGGACAGGGGATCCAGATACGCAGTATTTT CATGTGDPDTQYF
TRBJ1-3 TRBV18 NA NA TGTGCCAGCTCACCTGAGGGCTCTGGAAACACCATATATTTT CASSPEGSGNTIYF
TRBJ2-1 TRBV6-5 once NA TGTGCCAGCAGACCGGACAGATTGAATTACAATGAGCAGTTCTTC CASRPDRLNYNEQFF
TRBJ1-3 TRBV21-1 NA NA TGTGCCAGCAGCTTGCAGATCTCTGGAAACACCATATATTTT CASSLQISGNTIYF
TRBJ1-5 TRBV6-2/TRBV6-3 NA TRBD1 TGTGCCAGCAGTGCGACAGGGGGCCTCGTAGGCAATCAGCCCCAGCATTTT CASSATGGLVGNQPQHF
TRBJ2-2 TRBV2 NA TRBD1 TGTGCCTTAGGACAGGGGGCTCTCACCGGGGAGCTGTTTTTT CALGQGALTGELFF
TRBJ2-3 TRBV28 NA NA TGTGCCAGCAGGCTGACTAGTAGGCAGTATTTT CASRLTSRQYF
TRBJ2-6 TRBV5-4 NA NA TGTGCCAGCAGCACAAGACAGGCCGGGGGGGCCAACGTCCTGACTTTC CASSTRQAGGANVLTF
TRBJ2-1 TRBV19 few NA TGTGCCAGTAGCCCTACAGGGAGCTCCTACAATGAGCAGTTCTTC CASSPTGSSYNEQFF
TRBJ1-2 TRBV24-1 NA TRBD1 TGTGCCACCAGTGATCCCCGGGACAGGGTCGGCTACACCTTC CATSDPRDRVGYTF
TRBJ2-5 TRBV28 NA NA TGTGCCAGCAGTCCAACGGAAGGGGTTATGACCCCCGAGACCCAGTACTTC CASSPTEGVMTPETQYF
TRBJ2-1 TRBV27 NA TRBD2 TGTGCCAGCAGTTTAGCGGGGGATCACAATGAGCAGTTCTTC CASSLAGDHNEQFF
TRBJ2-3 TRBV7-6 NA TRBD1 TGTGCCAGCAGCTTATGGGGACAGGGGAGGACAGATACGCAGTATTTT CASSLWGQGRTDTQYF
TRBJ2-1 TRBV5-4 few TRBD2 TGTGCCAGCAGCCCTTCTCCCCAGCGGGAGGTCAATGAGCAGTTCTTC CASSPSPQREVNEQFF
TRBJ1-2 TRBV7-8 NA NA TGTGCCAGCAGCTTAGTTCGCCAGGGTCCCTATGGCTACACCTTC CASSLVRQGPYGYTF
TRBJ1-5 TRBV19 NA TRBD1 TGTGCCAGTAGTAGGGTTACAGGGGGCAATCAGCCCCAGCATTTT CASSRVTGGNQPQHF
TRBJ2-1 TRBV7-2 NA NA TGTGCCAGCAGCCTGGAAACTAGAGATGAGCAGTTCTTC CASSLETRDEQFF
TRBJ2-7 TRBV3-1/TRBV3-2 NA NA TGTGCCAGCAGCCAGGGACATGGTGACGAGCAGTACTTC CASSQGHGDEQYF
TRBJ2-4 TRBV6-5 NA TRBD1 TGTGCCACCAGCCTCTCACCGGGACAGGGTCAGTACTTC CATSLSPGQGQYF
TRBJ2-5 TRBV2 NA TRBD1 TGTGCCAGCAGTGAGGACAGGGTGGATGTAGAGACCCAGTACTTC CASSEDRVDVETQYF
TRBJ2-1 TRBV7-2 NA TRBD2 TGTGCCAGCAGCACGACTAGCGGGGGGGTGTGGAATGAGCAGTTCTTC CASSTTSGGVWNEQFF
TRBJ2-7 TRBV6-6 NA TRBD1 TGTGCCAGCAGTTACAGCCTGGGACAGGTCTCCTACGAGCAGTACTTC CASSYSLGQVSYEQYF
TRBJ2-2 TRBV2 NA TRBD2 TGTGCCAGCAATAGCGGGAGAGGGACCGGGGAGCTGTTTTTT CASNSGRGTGELFF
TRBJ1-4 TRBV6-5 NA TRBD1 TGTGCCAGCACTTTTTCGACAGGGCTTGAAAAACTGTTTTTT CASTFSTGLEKLFF
TRBJ1-3 TRBV24-1 NA NA TGTGCCACCAGTGATCCCACTCTCTCTGGAAACACCATATATTTT CATSDPTLSGNTIYF
TRBJ2-1 TRBV20-1 once TRBD2 TGCAGTGCTAGTGATGGACTAGCGGGACTGGTTGAGCAGTTCTTC CSASDGLAGLVEQFF